A single sample gave rise to the 17 T cell receptor beta chains below, sequenced in a study of CD8+CD57+ T cells in acquired aplastic anemia. The template used for profiling TCR beta VDJ and CDR3 was genomic DNA. TCRdb analysed the reads with MiXCR anew, one entry per CDR3 protein. The table lists 180,000 or so distinct CDR3 sequences, about 60% of them singletons, with approximately 40% in the top ten. Patients chosen for sequencing had CD8+CD57+ cells that had expanded, as shown by flow cytometry. The sequenced sample consisted of sorted CD4+, CD8+, or CD8+CD57+ T cells (not recorded which) from PBMCs. These TCRs come from a human donor with aplastic anemia.

The rearrangement links TRBV12-3 or TRBV12-4 to TRBJ2-3; 12 nucleotides line up with TRBD2. Trimming took 6 bases from V and 0 from J; bases not matched to a gene: 7. The CDR3 length is 17 residues. The CDR3 region has the DNA TGTGCCAGCAGCGGGACTAGCGGGCGGACTAGCACAGATACGCAGTATTTT. It codes for CASSGTSGRTSTDTQYF.

The CDR3 bases are TGTGCCAGCAGCTTGAAGGGATCCCGCGGGGAGACCGACGAGCAGTACTTC. It yields the protein CASSLKGSRGETDEQYF. The rearrangement uses TRBV7-9 and TRBJ2-7, with D possibly matching TRBD2 (6 bases). The V gene lost 3 bases and the J gene lost 5 bases, with 23 bases spanning the gap. The CDR3 sequence is 17 residues long. Germline V lookup: CDR1 SEHNR, CDR2 FQNEAQ (reference sequence). The full variable domain, with the rest looked up from reference TRBV7-9 and TRBJ2-7, is DTGVSQNPRHKITKRGQNVTFRCDPISEHNRLYWYRQTLGQGPEFLTYFQNEAQLEKSRLLSDRFSAERPKGSFSTLEIQRTEQGDSAMYLCASSLKGSRGETDEQYFGPGTRLTVT.

This clonotype was seen only a few times. The chain links TRBV5-1 to TRBJ2-3; either TRBD1 or TRBD2 may fit D (5 bases each). V was trimmed by 0 bases and J by 1 base, leaving 9 bases between them. The CDR3 is 15 residues long. Germline V gives CDR1 SGHRS, CDR2 YFSETQ. The CDR3 coding sequence is TGCGCCAGCAGCTTGGTTCCGGGGCGCACAGATACGCAGTATTTT. Translated: CASSLVPGRTDTQYF.

On this clonotype itself: The junction does not match germline at one end; this may be a read error. The chain recombines TRBV20-1 with TRBJ2-1; TRBD2 agrees at 11 bases. CDR1 is DFQATT, CDR2 SNEGSKA, per germline (reference sequence). The CDR3 has 15 amino acids. The CDR3 region is CSAEGLAESYNEQLF. DNA for the CDR3: TGCAGTGCGGAGGGACTAGCGGAATCCTACAATGAGCAGCTCTTC.

The chain recombines TRBV20-1 with TRBJ1-1, with D perhaps matching TRBD1 (5 bases). CDR1 is DFQATT, CDR2 SNEGSKA, per germline (reference sequence). The CDR3 runs to 14 residues. V was pared by 2 bases and J by 6 bases, with 16 bases between. CDR3 residues: CSARQMTVYPEAFF. The CDR3 DNA reads as TGCAGTGCTAGACAGATGACAGTGTACCCTGAAGCTTTCTTT.

This clonotype was seen a single time. The V call is TRBV2, the J call TRBJ2-2; D is possibly TRBD2 (5 bases). The CDR3 covers 14 residues. Per the germline V gene, CDR1 is SNHLY and CDR2 is FYNNEI. Trimming cost V 7 bases and J 3 bases, with 12 bases left between them. CDR3 region: CASKAGKDTGELFF. The CDR3 bases are TGTGCCAGCAAGGCCGGGAAGGACACCGGGGAGCTGTTTTTT. The full variable domain, with the rest looked up from reference TRBV2 and TRBJ2-2, is EPEVTQTPSHQVTQMGQEVILRCVPISNHLYFYWYRQILGQKVEFLVSFYNNEISEKSEIFDDQFSVERPDGSNFTLKIRSTKLEDSAMYFCASKAGKDTGELFFGEGSRLTVL.

As for this clonotype: A read error may account for a junction end that differs from germline. This sequence joins TRBV7-6 and TRBJ2-5, with 9 bases matching TRBD2. The germline gives CDR1 SGHVS, CDR2 FNYEAQ. CDR3 size: 14 residues. The CDR3 bases are TGTGCAAGCAGCGAGACTAGCGGCCAAGAGACCCAGTACTTC. This encodes CASSETSGQETQYF.

This clonotype was seen many times. V gene TRBV5-4 combines with J gene TRBJ1-3, with 7 bases aligning to TRBD1. Trimming removed 4 bases from V and 1 base from J; junction bases left unmatched: 5. This CDR3 region has 15 residues. Germline CDR1 SGHNT, CDR2 YYREEE (reference sequence). DNA of the CDR3: TGTGCCAGCAGCATATCAGGGGGATCTGGAAACACCATATATTTT. It encodes CASSISGGSGNTIYF.

The chain has TRBV10-2 and TRBJ1-2; 9 bases line up with TRBD1. The junction had 9 bases not matched to a gene; V was cut back by 8 bases and J by 2 bases. This CDR3 comprises 15 residues. Germline V lookup: CDR1 WSHSY, CDR2 SAAADI. The CDR3 loop reads CASGHAGQGNYGYTF. The CDR3 nucleotides read TGCGCCAGCGGGCACGCGGGACAGGGCAACTATGGCTACACCTTC.

On this clonotype itself: Just one base apart from a much larger clone, this may be a read error. The rearrangement links TRBV5-1 to TRBJ1-1; D is possibly TRBD1 (6 bases). The CDR3 has 17 residues. From germline, CDR1 is SGHRS and CDR2 YFSETQ. The CDR3 DNA reads TGCGCCAGCAGCTTGGCCCACCCGGGAACGGGGGACACTGGAGCTTTCTTT. This codes for CASSLAHPGTGDTGAFF. Looking up the rest from reference TRBV5-1 and TRBJ1-1 gives the full variable domain: KAGVTQTPRYLIKTRGQQVTLSCSPISGHRSVSWYQQTPGQGLQFLFEYFSETQRNKGNFPGRFSGRQFSNSRSEMNVSTLELGDSALYLCASSLAHPGTGDTGAFFGQGTRLTVV.

V and J are TRBV29-1 and TRBJ1-2; D possibly corresponds to TRBD1 (5 bases). The V end lost 4 bases, the J end lost 7 bases, and 10 bases lay between the germline ends. CDR1 is SQVTM and CDR2 is ANQGSEA in the germline V gene. The CDR3 has 11 amino acids. CDR3 nucleotide sequence: TGCAGCGTTGGGCAGGGAGGTGGCTACACCTTC. Protein sequence: CSVGQGGGYTF.

The rearrangement links TRBV7-9 to TRBJ1-2, with D possibly TRBD1 on 6 matching bases. Trimming took 7 bases from V and 4 from J, leaving 10 bases between them. CDR1 is SEHNR, CDR2 FQNEAQ, per germline (reference sequence). The CDR3 is 12 amino acids. The CDR3 region has the DNA TGTGCCAGCACCACAGGGATCTATGGCTACACCTTC. Translation: CASTTGIYGYTF.

The J gene is TRBJ1-3, the V gene TRBV10-3; 8 bases match TRBD1. CDR1 and CDR2 from the germline V gene are ENHRY and SYGVKD. V lost 3 bases to trimming and J lost 7 bases; unmatched junction nucleotides: 14. The CDR3 has 17 amino acids. CDR3 bases: TGTGCCATCAGTGAAGGGGTCGGCAGGGGGCCACGGAACACCATATATTTT. The encoded protein is CAISEGVGRGPRNTIYF.

V gene TRBV6-5 combines with J gene TRBJ2-2; 9 bases agree with TRBD2. CDR3 size: 16 residues. V shed 5 bases and J 0 bases; nucleotides not matched to a gene: 4. The V gene's germline CDR1 is MNHEY and CDR2 SVGAGI. The CDR3 DNA sequence: TGTGCCAGCAGTGCCACTAGCGGGTCGAACACCGGGGAGCTGTTTTTT. Translating it yields CASSATSGSNTGELFF.

This clonotype was counted many times. This chain connects TRBV27 to TRBJ2-7; D is unclear. V lost 4 bases, J lost 7 bases, and 11 bases lay in between. The germline gives CDR1 MNHEY, CDR2 SMNVEV (reference sequence). The CDR3 loop spans 12 amino acids. The CDR3 coding sequence is TGTGCCAGCAGTTCGAGTCCTTGGGAGCAGTACTTC. Translation gives CASSSSPWEQYF.

The V and J genes are TRBV2 and TRBJ2-3, with D perhaps TRBD2 (6 bases). Trimming removed 1 base from V and 6 bases from J, with 8 bases in between. There are 13 residues in the CDR3. Germline-derived CDR1 and CDR2 are SNHLY and FYNNEI. CDR3 coding DNA: TGTGCCAGCAGTGAAGGGCGGGGTGATACGCAGTATTTT. This translates into CASSEGRGDTQYF.

This clonotype was counted once. V is TRBV20-1 and J is TRBJ2-2, with TRBD2 identical over 7 bases. This CDR3 has 15 residues. V dropped 5 bases and J dropped 1; count of bases not matched to a gene: 7. Germline loops: CDR1 DFQATT, CDR2 SNEGSKA (reference sequence). DNA of the CDR3: TGCAGTGCTGGGAGAGGCGGGAGGAACACCGGGGAGCTGTTTTTT. Translation gives CSAGRGGRNTGELFF.